The rows below give T cell receptor beta chains drawn from one sample of a study of shared clonotypes between healthy human individuals. Repertoires were generated with immunoSEQ multiplex PCR, while TCRdb's copy carries only in-frame clones and drops some. The sample yields about 1.5 million clones, 95% to 99% seen once. Specimen: naive CD4+ T cells sorted from blood. Receptors originate from a man aged 25-45 years in good health. Both conserved end residues are part of each CDR3. The D gene is left open where the match is weak. Expanded clones are given a class, and other clones once, few, many or no size at all.

size: NA
V: TRBV19
J: TRBJ2-7
D: TRBD2
CDR3: CASSDPASGRYEQYF
DNA: TGTGCCAGTAGTGACCCGGCTAGCGGGAGGTACGAGCAGTACTTC

size: NA
V: TRBV9
J: TRBJ1-5
D: NA
CDR3: CASSVAGVNQPQHF
DNA: TGTGCCAGCAGCGTAGCGGGCGTGAATCAGCCCCAGCATTTT

size: NA
V: TRBV7-2
J: TRBJ2-2
D: NA
CDR3: CASSLRLGILGGELFF
DNA: TGTGCCAGCAGCTTAAGGCTCGGAATACTTGGGGGGGAGCTGTTTTTT

size: once
V: TRBV4-1
J: TRBJ1-2
D: NA
CDR3: CASSQDDRRGGYGYTF
DNA: TGCGCCAGCAGCCAAGATGACCGTCGGGGAGGCTATGGCTACACCTTC

size: NA
V: TRBV7-2
J: TRBJ2-1
D: TRBD2
CDR3: CASSRAGVNNEQFF
DNA: TGTGCCAGCAGCCGAGCGGGAGTAAACAATGAGCAGTTCTTC

size: once
V: TRBV7-7
J: TRBJ2-5
D: NA
CDR3: CASSPWPRGRRMETQYF
DNA: TGTGCTAGCAGTCCGTGGCCCAGGGGACGTAGAATGGAGACCCAGTACTTC

size: NA
V: TRBV30
J: TRBJ2-7
D: NA
CDR3: CACPRDSSSYEQYF
DNA: TGTGCCTGTCCCCGGGACTCTTCTTCCTACGAGCAGTACTTT

size: NA
V: TRBV15
J: TRBJ2-5
D: NA
CDR3: CATSRDGDILAETQYF
DNA: TGTGCCACCAGCAGAGATGGGGACATCTTGGCGGAGACCCAGTACTTC

size: NA
V: TRBV2
J: TRBJ2-7
D: NA
CDR3: CASSVEIYEQYF
DNA: TGTGCCAGCAGTGTGGAGATCTACGAGCAGTACTTC

size: NA
V: TRBV6-6
J: TRBJ2-7
D: NA
CDR3: CASSYFLDSYEQYF
DNA: TGTGCCAGCAGTTACTTCCTGGACTCCTACGAGCAGTACTTC

size: NA
V: TRBV5-1
J: TRBJ2-2
D: NA
CDR3: CASSLERTANTGELFF
DNA: TGCGCCAGCAGCTTGGAGCGAACCGCGAACACCGGGGAGCTGTTTTTT

size: once
V: TRBV7-8
J: TRBJ2-7
D: TRBD2
CDR3: CASSLGLARYEQYF
DNA: TGTGCCAGCAGCTTAGGACTAGCGCGTTACGAGCAGTACTTC

size: NA
V: TRBV5-1
J: TRBJ2-7
D: TRBD2
CDR3: CASSLTSPSEQYF
DNA: TGCGCCAGCAGCCTGACTAGCCCGTCCGAGCAGTACTTC